The TCR beta chain under discussion was sequenced for a study of T cells expressing NK-cell markers. Study information: The sequencing cohort of eight donors included seven HCMV-seropositive individuals and one seronegative individual.

cDNA encoding TCR beta was synthesized via 5'RACE template switching incorporating UMIs. One entry per CDR3 protein, without DNA, is what TCRdb gives after re-calling the 5' RACE reads. This listing includes fewer than 400,000 distinct CDR3 sequences. In regard to this clonotype: Its specificity is unknown.

The CDR3 runs to 14 residues. Germline CDR1 is SGHDT and CDR2 is YYEEEE. Overall study results and limits: One observes that, in a handful of donors, these clonotypes were also the leading ones within the CD3+CD56-NKG2C+ fraction.

The origin of this receptor is a man between 18 and 69 years old in good health. The chain joins TRBV5-6 to TRBJ2-1; TCRdb designates TRBD2, a call that cannot be tested without DNA. The sequenced sample consisted of blood T cells: a sorted CD56 or NKG2C T cell subset, CD4+ or CD8+ T cells, or bulk PBMC T cells (not recorded which). This chain's CDR3 is CASSRLAQPTEQFF.